This is a list of T cell receptor beta chains from one sample in a study of naive and memory T cell subsets. TCRdb reanalysed the UMI-ligation and nested PCR reads using MiXCR and keeps one entry per CDR3 protein. In the table there are approximately 140,000 distinct CDR3 sequences, about a sixth of which are singletons. The sequenced material came from naive CD4+ T cells from blood. These receptors were obtained from a human donor in good health. Each CDR3 is given with its conserved first and last residue. A D gene is named only where the DNA matches it firmly. For some rows the clone size is stated as once, few or many, or as a class when expanded; others skip it.

D,V,size,J,DNA,CDR3
-,TRBV20-1,few,TRBJ2-7,TGCAGTGCTAGACTTCGGGACCGCGGAGCAGGCTACGAGCAGTACTTC,CSARLRDRGAGYEQYF
-,TRBV20-1,-,TRBJ2-1,TGCAGTGCTAGGAGACGGTCTTTCCGGAATGAGCAGTTCTTC,CSARRRSFRNEQFF
-,TRBV27,few,TRBJ1-1,TGTGCCAGCAGTTTAAGAGGTCCCAGGGGTAACACTGAAGCTTTCTTT,CASSLRGPRGNTEAFF
-,TRBV4-1,-,TRBJ1-6,TGCGCCAGCTCGACTCCGACGGGGATCATCCTCCACTTT,CASSTPTGIILHF
-,TRBV11-1,-,TRBJ2-7,TGTGCCAGCAGCTTAGCATGGGGGCACGCAACCTACGAGCAGTACTTC,CASSLAWGHATYEQYF
-,TRBV30,few,TRBJ2-2,TGTGCCTGGGAAGATTCCGGAGGGCCCTGGGGCGGGGAGCTGTTTTTT,CAWEDSGGPWGGELFF
TRBD1,TRBV29-1,few,TRBJ2-7,TGCAGCGTTGACAGGGGGCTGGGGGAGCAGTACTTC,CSVDRGLGEQYF
-,TRBV6-1,-,TRBJ2-2,TGTGCCAGCAGGGGGGGACAGATTATCTCAGGCACCGGGGAGCTGTTTTTT,CASRGGQIISGTGELFF
TRBD2,TRBV7-8,few,TRBJ2-3,TGTGCCAGCAGCTCCCTGGGGGTAGCGGGATACTCAGATACGCAGTATTTT,CASSSLGVAGYSDTQYF
-,TRBV5-6,few,TRBJ2-3,TGTGCCAGCAGCGCATTTGGTACGCAGTATTTT,CASSAFGTQYF
-,TRBV2,-,TRBJ1-6,TGTGCCAGCACGACATCCTATAATTCACCCCTCCACTTT,CASTTSYNSPLHF
TRBD1,TRBV29-1,-,TRBJ2-5,TGCAGCGTTAACAGGGGGCAAGAGACCCAGTACTTC,CSVNRGQETQYF
-,TRBV11-2,few,TRBJ2-3,TGTGCCAGCAGCTCCGGGACGAAGGAGAAAGATACGCAGTATTTT,CASSSGTKEKDTQYF
TRBD1,TRBV5-1,-,TRBJ1-1,TGCGCCAGCAGCTTGGGACCCGGGACAGGGGGTTCCACTGAAGCTTTCTTT,CASSLGPGTGGSTEAFF
TRBD1,TRBV14,-,TRBJ2-3,TGTGCCAGCAGCCTACAGGGGGCAGATAGTCCGGGCACAGATACGCAGTATTTT,CASSLQGADSPGTDTQYF
-,TRBV2,-,TRBJ2-1,TGTGCCAGCAGCCTACGGGAGCAGTTCTTC,CASSLREQFF
TRBD1,TRBV2,few,TRBJ2-7,TGTGCCAGCAGTGAAAGGAGTCCCGGGACAGGGAGCGAGCAGTACTTC,CASSERSPGTGSEQYF
TRBD2,TRBV20-1,few,TRBJ2-7,TGCAGTGCTAGAGATCGACTAGCGGGGATGTCGGGCGAGCAGTACTTC,CSARDRLAGMSGEQYF
-,TRBV20-1,-,TRBJ1-2,TGCAGTGCTAGACGGGGTGGGGCTACGGCTAACTATGGCTACACCTTC,CSARRGGATANYGYTF
-,TRBV10-3,-,TRBJ2-6,TGTGCCATCAGTGACAGCCGCTCTGGGGCCAACGTCCTGACTTTC,CAISDSRSGANVLTF
TRBD1,TRBV11-3,-,TRBJ1-1,TGTGCCAGCAGCCTCGACGACAGGGCCACTGAAGCTTTCTTT,CASSLDDRATEAFF
-,TRBV6-5,-,TRBJ1-1,TGTGCCAGCAGCCCCTCGTCGGGTTTGAACACTGAAGCTTTCTTT,CASSPSSGLNTEAFF
-,TRBV19,-,TRBJ2-5,TGTGCCAGTAGCCGGGGCCGTCAAGAGACCCAGTACTTC,CASSRGRQETQYF
TRBD2,TRBV2,once,TRBJ2-2,TGTGCCAGCAGTTTAGCGGGAGGGAACACCGGGGAGCTGTTTTTT,CASSLAGGNTGELFF
-,TRBV10-3,-,TRBJ2-7,TGTGCCATCCGTGACCCAACTAGCTCCTACGAGCAGTACTTC,CAIRDPTSSYEQYF
TRBD1,TRBV20-1,few,TRBJ1-5,TGCAGTGCCAGGACAGGGCTCGATCAGCCCCAGCATTTT,CSARTGLDQPQHF
-,TRBV7-2,few,TRBJ1-1,TGTGCCAGCAGGGGGGGGAGGCTGGGCACTGAAGCTTTCTTT,CASRGGRLGTEAFF
TRBD2,TRBV4-1,-,TRBJ2-7,TGCGCCAGCAGCCAAGATCCTTCGGGGGGGGAGCAGTACTTC,CASSQDPSGGEQYF